This section outlines one T cell receptor (beta chain) sequence together with its context. What it recognizes is unknown. The data were taken from a study of T cell repertoires in cytomegalovirus infection. Overall study: Shared public TCR beta signatures pointed to both CMV infection and a matching HLA type. Points from the study as a whole: The cumulative frequency of public TCR beta families identified carriers of CMV plus the relevant HLA.

TCRdb reanalysed the reads using MiXCR and keeps one entry per CDR3 protein. The sample holds about 320,000 distinct CDR3 sequences; more than 8% are singletons and the top ten take roughly 4.5%. This TCR was recovered from a human donor in good health (CMV status not recorded). Some clones in this sample may be carry-over from other donors' samples. The sample taken for sequencing was PBMCs.

CDR3 sequence: CASSRLREGETQYF. The CDR3 DNA is TGTGCCAGCAGTCGTCTCCGGGAGGGGGAGACCCAGTACTTC. The chain recombines TRBV6-2 or TRBV6-3 with TRBJ2-5; 8 nucleotides line up with TRBD2. The CDR3 extends over 14 amino acids. The J segment lost 5 bases and the V segment lost 5 bases, leaving 7 bases of the junction unmatched. CDR1 is MNHEY, CDR2 SVGEGT, per germline.